Here is one TCR beta chain with its context. CDR1 is MNHEY and CDR2 is SMNVEV in the germline V gene (reference sequence). V gave up 2 bases and J gave up 5 bases; unmatched junction bases: 11. The CDR3 consists of 17 residues. This entry comes from a study of blood T cell repertoires in COVID-19. Study summary: PBMCs, B-cell-depleted T cells, or T cells were the source of the cDNA or gDNA that made up the material.

Per the authors' pipeline: Reference gene primers were amplified, and this amplification served to estimate nucleated cell counts. Sequencing was performed with immunoSEQ multiplex PCR; in TCRdb, only in-frame clones are kept and a portion is missing. From that table come the V and J calls and clone size; the DNA was used to work out D and trimming. The sample comprises under 450,000 clones, over 75% of which are singletons, and 2.5% to 3.5% rests with the top ten. Cohort assignment relied on participant-reported clinical history. Cohort 3 donors counted as recovered after two negative PCRs, clearance, or resolved symptoms.

The origin of this receptor is a woman in her twenties or thirties who had recovered from COVID-19. V and J are TRBV27 and TRBJ2-5; TRBD1 matches at 10 bases. The sequencing sample was made of PBMCs or T cells enriched from blood (not recorded which). The CDR3 DNA follows: TGTGCCAGCAGTTTAGGGTCCCCGGGACAGGGGAGCGAGACCCAGTACTTC. Translated: CASSLGSPGQGSETQYF.